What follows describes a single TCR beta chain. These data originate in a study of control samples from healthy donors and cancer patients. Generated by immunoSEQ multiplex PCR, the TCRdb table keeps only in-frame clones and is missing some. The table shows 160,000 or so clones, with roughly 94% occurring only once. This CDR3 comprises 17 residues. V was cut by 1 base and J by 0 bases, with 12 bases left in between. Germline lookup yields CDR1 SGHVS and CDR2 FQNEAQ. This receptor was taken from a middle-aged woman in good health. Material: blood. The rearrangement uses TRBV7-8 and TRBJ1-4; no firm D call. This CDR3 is CASSLGRNLATNEKLFF. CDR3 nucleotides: TGTGCCAGCAGCTTAGGCAGGAATCTTGCAACTAATGAAAAACTGTTTTTT. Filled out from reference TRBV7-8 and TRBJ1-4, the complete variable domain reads GAGVSQSPRYKVAKRGQDVALRCDPISGHVSLFWYQQALGQGPEFLTYFQNEAQLDKSGLPSDRFFAERPEGSVSTLKIQRTQQEDSAVYLCASSLGRNLATNEKLFFGSGTQLSVL.